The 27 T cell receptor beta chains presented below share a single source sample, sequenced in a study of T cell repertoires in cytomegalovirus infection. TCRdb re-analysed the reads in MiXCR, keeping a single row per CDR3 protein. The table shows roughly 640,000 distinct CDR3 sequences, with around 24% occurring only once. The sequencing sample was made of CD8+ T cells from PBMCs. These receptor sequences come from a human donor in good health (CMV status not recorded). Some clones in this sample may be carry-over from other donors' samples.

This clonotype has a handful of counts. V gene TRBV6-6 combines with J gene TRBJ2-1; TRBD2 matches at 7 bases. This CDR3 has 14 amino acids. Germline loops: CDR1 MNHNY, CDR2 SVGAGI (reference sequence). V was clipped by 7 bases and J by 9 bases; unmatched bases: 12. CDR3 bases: TGTGCCAGCACCGGGAACAGCGGGGACCCTGAGCAGTTCTTC. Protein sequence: CASTGNSGDPEQFF.

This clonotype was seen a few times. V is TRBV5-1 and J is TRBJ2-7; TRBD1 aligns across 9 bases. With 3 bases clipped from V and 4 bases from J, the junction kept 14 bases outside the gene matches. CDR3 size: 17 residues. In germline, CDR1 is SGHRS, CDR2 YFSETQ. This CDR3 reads CASSSGTGIMKAYEQYF. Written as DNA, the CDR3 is TGCGCCAGCAGCTCCGGGACAGGGATTATGAAGGCGTACGAGCAGTACTTC.

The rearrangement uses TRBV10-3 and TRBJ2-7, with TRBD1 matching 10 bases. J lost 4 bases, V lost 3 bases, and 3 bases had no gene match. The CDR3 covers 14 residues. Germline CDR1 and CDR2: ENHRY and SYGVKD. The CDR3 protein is CAISERDRGYEQYF. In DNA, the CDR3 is TGTGCCATCAGTGAAAGGGACAGGGGTTACGAGCAGTACTTC.

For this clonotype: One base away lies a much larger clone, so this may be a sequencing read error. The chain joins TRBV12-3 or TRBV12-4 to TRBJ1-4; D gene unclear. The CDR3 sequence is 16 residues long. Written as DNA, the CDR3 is TGTGCCAGCAGTTCTTCTTCGGTCTCAACTAATGAAAACCTGTTTTTT. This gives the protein CASSSSSVSTNENLFF.

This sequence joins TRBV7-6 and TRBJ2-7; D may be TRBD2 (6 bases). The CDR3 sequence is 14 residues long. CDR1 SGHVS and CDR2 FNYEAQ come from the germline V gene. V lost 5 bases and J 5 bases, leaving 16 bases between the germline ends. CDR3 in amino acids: CASSQTGGFHEQYF. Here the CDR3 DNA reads TGTGCCAGCAGCCAAACCGGGGGTTTCCACGAGCAGTACTTC.

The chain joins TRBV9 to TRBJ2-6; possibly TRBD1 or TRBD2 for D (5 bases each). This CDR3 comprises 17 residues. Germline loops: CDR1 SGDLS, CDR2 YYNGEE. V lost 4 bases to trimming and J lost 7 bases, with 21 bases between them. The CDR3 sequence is CASSTPRLGVRANVLTF. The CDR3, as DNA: TGTGCCAGCAGCACACCTCGACTGGGGGTTCGTGCCAACGTCCTGACTTTC.

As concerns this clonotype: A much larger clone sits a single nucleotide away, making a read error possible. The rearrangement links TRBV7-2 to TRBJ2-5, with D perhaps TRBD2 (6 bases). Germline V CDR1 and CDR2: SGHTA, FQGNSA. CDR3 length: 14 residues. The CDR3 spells CACSYGTFQETQYF. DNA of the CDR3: TGTGCCTGCAGTTACGGGACTTTCCAAGAGACCCAGTACTTC.

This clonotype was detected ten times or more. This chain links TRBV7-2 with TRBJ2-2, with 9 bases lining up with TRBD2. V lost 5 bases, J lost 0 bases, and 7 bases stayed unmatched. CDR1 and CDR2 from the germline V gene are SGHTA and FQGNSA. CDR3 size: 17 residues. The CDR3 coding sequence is TGTGCCAGCAGCACTATGGGGACTAGCACGAACACCGGGGAGCTGTTTTTT. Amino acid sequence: CASSTMGTSTNTGELFF.

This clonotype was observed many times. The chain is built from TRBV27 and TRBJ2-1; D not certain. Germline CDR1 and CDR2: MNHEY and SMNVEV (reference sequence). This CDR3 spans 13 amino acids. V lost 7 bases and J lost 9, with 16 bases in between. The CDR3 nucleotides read TGTGCCAGCAAAATGCAAAGGTATGGTGAGCAGTTCTTC. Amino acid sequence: CASKMQRYGEQFF.

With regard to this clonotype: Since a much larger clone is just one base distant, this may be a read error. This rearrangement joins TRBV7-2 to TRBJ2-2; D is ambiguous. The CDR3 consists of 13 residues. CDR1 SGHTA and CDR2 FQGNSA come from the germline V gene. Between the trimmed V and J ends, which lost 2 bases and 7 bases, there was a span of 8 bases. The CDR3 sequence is CTSSLNRNGELFF. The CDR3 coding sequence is TGTACCAGCAGCTTAAATCGTAACGGGGAGCTGTTTTTT.

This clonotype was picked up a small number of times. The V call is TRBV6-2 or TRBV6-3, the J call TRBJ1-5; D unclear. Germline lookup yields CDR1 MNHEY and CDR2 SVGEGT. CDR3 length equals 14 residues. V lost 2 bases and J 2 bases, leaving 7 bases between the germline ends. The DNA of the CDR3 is TGTGCCAGCAGTTACAGGGAGGGCAATCAGCCCCAGCATTTT. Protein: CASSYREGNQPQHF.

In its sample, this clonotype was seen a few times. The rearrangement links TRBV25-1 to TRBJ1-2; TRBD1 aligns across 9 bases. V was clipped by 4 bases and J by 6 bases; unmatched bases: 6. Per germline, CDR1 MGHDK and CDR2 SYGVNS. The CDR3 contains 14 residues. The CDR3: CASSVGQGTDGYTF. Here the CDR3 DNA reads TGTGCCAGCAGTGTAGGACAGGGGACCGATGGCTACACCTTC.

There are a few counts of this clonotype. The DNA of the CDR3 is TGCGCCAGCAGCCGGCGGGGGCGCGGGGAGACCCAGTACTTC. Its protein is CASSRRGRGETQYF. V and J are TRBV4-3 and TRBJ2-5, with a tentative D call TRBD2 (7 bases). V shed 4 bases and J shed 5 bases, with 14 bases lying between them. The CDR3 is 14 amino acids. Germline lookup yields CDR1 LGHNA and CDR2 YSLEER.

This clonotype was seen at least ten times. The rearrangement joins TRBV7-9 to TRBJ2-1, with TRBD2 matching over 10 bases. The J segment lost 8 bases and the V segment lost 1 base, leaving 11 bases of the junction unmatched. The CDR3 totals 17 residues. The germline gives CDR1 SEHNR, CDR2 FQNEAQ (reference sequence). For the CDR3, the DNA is TGTGCCAGCAGCTTAGGCTACCTAGCGGGGGCGTGGGATGAGCAGTTCTTC. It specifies CASSLGYLAGAWDEQFF.

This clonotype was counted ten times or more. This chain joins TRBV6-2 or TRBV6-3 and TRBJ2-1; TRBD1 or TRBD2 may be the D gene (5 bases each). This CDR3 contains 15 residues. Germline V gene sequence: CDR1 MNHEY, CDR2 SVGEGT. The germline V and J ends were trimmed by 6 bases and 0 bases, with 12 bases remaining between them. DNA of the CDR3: TGTGCCAGCAGCCGGGACGGTAGCTCCTACAATGAGCAGTTCTTC. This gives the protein CASSRDGSSYNEQFF.

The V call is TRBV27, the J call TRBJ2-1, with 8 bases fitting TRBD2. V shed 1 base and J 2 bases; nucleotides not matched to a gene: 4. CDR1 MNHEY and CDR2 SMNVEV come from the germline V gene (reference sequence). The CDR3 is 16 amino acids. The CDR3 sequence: CASSLWTGGAYNEQFF. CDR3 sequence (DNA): TGTGCCAGCAGTTTATGGACCGGGGGGGCCTACAATGAGCAGTTCTTC.

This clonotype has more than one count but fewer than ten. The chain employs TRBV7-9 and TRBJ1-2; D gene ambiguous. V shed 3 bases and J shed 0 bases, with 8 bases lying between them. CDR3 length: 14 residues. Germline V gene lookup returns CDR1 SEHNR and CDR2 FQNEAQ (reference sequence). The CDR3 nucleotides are TGTGCCAGCAGCTTTCCTAGGGCTAACTATGGCTACACCTTC. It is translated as CASSFPRANYGYTF. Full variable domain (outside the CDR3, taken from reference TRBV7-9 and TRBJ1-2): DTGVSQNPRHKITKRGQNVTFRCDPISEHNRLYWYRQTLGQGPEFLTYFQNEAQLEKSRLLSDRFSAERPKGSFSTLEIQRTEQGDSAMYLCASSFPRANYGYTFGSGTRLTVV.

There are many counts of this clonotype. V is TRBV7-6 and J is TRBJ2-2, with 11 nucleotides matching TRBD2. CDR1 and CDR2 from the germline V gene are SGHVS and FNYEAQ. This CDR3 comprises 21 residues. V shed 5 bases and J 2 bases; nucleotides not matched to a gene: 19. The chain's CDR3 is CASSRGHGLAGGPANTGELFF. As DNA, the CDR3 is TGTGCCAGCAGCCGCGGCCACGGGCTAGCGGGGGGCCCCGCCAACACCGGGGAGCTGTTTTTT.

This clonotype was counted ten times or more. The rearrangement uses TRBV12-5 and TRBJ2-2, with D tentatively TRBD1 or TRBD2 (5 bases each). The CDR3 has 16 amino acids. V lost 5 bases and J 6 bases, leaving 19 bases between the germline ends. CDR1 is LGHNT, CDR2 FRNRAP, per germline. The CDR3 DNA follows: TGTGCTAGTGGTCTTGATCCATGGGACCGCCCCGGGGAGCTGTTTTTT. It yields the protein CASGLDPWDRPGELFF.

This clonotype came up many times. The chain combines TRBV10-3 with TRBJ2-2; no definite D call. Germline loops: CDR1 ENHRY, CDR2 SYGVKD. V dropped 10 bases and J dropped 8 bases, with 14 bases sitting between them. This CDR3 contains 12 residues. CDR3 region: CASEPGPGELFF. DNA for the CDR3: TGTGCCAGCGAACCAGGTCCGGGGGAGCTGTTTTTT.

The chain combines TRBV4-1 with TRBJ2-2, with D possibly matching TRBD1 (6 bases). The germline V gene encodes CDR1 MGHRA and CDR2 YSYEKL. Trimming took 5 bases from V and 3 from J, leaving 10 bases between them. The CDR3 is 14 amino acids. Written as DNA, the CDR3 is TGCGCCAGCAGCAACGGGACACACACCGGGGAGCTGTTTTTT. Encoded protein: CASSNGTHTGELFF.

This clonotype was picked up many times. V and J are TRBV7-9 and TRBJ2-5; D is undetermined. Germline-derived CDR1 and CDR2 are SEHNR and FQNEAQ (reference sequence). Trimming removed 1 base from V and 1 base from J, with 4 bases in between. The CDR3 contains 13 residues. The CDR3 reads CASSLVAQETQYF. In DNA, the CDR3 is TGTGCCAGCAGCTTAGTGGCCCAAGAGACCCAGTACTTC.

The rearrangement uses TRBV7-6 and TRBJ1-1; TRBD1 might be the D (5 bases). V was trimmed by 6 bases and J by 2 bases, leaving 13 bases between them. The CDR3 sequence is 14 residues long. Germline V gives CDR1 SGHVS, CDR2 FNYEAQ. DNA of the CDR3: TGTGCCAGCAGGAATCCGGGGGAAAACACTGAAGCTTTCTTT. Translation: CASRNPGENTEAFF.

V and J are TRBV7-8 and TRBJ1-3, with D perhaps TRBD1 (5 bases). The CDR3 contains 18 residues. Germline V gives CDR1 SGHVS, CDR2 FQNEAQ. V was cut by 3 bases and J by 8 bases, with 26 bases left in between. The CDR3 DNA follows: TGTGCCAGCAGCTTCCTCTTGGCCCGGACGGAGGCGGGGGACACCATATATTTT. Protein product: CASSFLLARTEAGDTIYF.

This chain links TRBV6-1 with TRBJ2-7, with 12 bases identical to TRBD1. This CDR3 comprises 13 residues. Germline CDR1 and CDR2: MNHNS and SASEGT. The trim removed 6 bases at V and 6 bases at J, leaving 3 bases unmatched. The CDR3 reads CASSGTGGREQYF. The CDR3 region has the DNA TGTGCCAGCAGCGGGACAGGGGGCCGCGAGCAGTACTTC.

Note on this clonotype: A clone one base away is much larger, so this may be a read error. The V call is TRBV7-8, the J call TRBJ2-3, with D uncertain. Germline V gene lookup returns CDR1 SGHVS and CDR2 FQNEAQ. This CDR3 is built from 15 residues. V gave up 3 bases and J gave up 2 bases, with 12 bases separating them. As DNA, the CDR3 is TGTGCCAGCAGCTTTCTGGGAAGGGACACAGATACGCAGTATTTT. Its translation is CASSFLGRDTDTQYF.

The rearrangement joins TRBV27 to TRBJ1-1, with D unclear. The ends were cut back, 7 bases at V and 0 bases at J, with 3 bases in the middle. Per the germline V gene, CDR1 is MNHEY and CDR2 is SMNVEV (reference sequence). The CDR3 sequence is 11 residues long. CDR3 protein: CASMMNTEAFF. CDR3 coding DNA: TGTGCCAGCATGATGAACACTGAAGCTTTCTTT.